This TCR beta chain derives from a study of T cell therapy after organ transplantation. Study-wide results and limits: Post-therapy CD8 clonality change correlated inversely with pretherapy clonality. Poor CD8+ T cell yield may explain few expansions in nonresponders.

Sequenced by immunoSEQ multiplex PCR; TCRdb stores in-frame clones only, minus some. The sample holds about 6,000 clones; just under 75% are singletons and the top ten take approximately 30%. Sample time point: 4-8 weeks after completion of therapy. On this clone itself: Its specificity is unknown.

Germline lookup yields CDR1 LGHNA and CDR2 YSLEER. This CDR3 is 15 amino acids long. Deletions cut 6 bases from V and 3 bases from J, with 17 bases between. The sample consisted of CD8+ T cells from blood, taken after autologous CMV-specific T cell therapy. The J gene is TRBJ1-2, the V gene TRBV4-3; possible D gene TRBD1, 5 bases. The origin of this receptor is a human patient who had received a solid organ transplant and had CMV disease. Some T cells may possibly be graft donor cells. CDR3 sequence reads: CASSPGQGRDYGYTF. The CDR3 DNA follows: TGCGCCAGCAGTCCCGGGCAGGGTAGGGACTATGGCTACACCTTC.